Listed below are T cell receptor beta chains from one sample, sequenced in a study of T cells in Graves' hyperthyroidism and ophthalmopathy. Via MiXCR, TCRdb re-called the multiplex PCR reads, giving one row per CDR3 protein. The sample has 300,000 to 400,000 distinct CDR3 sequences; around a fifth are singletons. The sequenced sample was blood. These receptor sequences come from a woman in her forties or fifties with Graves' hyperthyroidism. Both conserved end residues are part of each CDR3. D genes are given only for firm matches. Not every row has a clone size; where given, it reads once, few, many or a size class.

TRBJ1-2	TRBV20-1	-	many	TGCAGTGCCAGTTCGGGAGCTAACTATGGCTACACCTTC	CSASSGANYGYTF
TRBJ2-7	TRBV6-1	-	-	TGTGCCAGCAGTGCTAGGGTTCTCTACGAGCAGTACTTC	CASSARVLYEQYF
TRBJ2-7	TRBV2	TRBD1	many	TGTGCCAGCTGCAGGACAGGGGGCGCCTACGAGCAGTACTTC	CASCRTGGAYEQYF
TRBJ1-4	TRBV6-1	-	-	TGTGCCAGCAACGGGCCAACTAATGAAAAACTGTTTTTT	CASNGPTNEKLFF
TRBJ2-1	TRBV15	-	-	TGTGCCACCAGCAGTTTCAAGGGAACCCCCAATGAGCAGTTCTTC	CATSSFKGTPNEQFF
TRBJ1-1	TRBV10-1	TRBD1	few	TGCGCCAGAACCGGGACAGGGGGCCAATGTAACACTGAAGCTTTCTTT	CARTGTGGQCNTEAFF
TRBJ2-7	TRBV2	TRBD2	few	TGTGCCAGCAGTGGGGCTAGCGGAGTTACCTACGAGCAGTACTTC	CASSGASGVTYEQYF
TRBJ2-5	TRBV6-6	-	-	TGTGCCAGCAGTTACCGGGTGAGGCAAGAGACCCAGTACTTC	CASSYRVRQETQYF
TRBJ2-5	TRBV5-6	TRBD2	-	TGTGCCAGCAGCTTCCAAGGAAGTAGCGGGGGGCCTCTGAACTTC	CASSFQGSSGGPLNF
TRBJ2-3	TRBV6-2/TRBV6-3	-	many	TGTGCCAGCGACCCCTCCGGGAGCGGAACAGATACGCAGTATTTT	CASDPSGSGTDTQYF
TRBJ1-5	TRBV12-3/TRBV12-4	-	many	TGTGCCAGCAGTGAACAGGGTGGGCATCAGCCCCAGCATTTT	CASSEQGGHQPQHF
TRBJ2-7	TRBV29-1	TRBD2	many	TGCAGCGCTAGGACTAGCGGGAGTATCGAGCAGTACTTC	CSARTSGSIEQYF
TRBJ2-7	TRBV6-1	-	many	TGTGCCAGCAGTGAAGCGAGGGACAACTCCTACGAGCAGTACTTC	CASSEARDNSYEQYF
TRBJ2-1	TRBV19	TRBD2	many	TGTGCCAGTAGTATAGGCCTACGGGGACTAGCGGGAGGGGGCTCCTACAATGAGCAGTTCTTC	CASSIGLRGLAGGGSYNEQFF
TRBJ1-2	TRBV12-3/TRBV12-4	TRBD1	once	TGTGCCAGCAGCTCGACAGGGACTGGCTACACCTTC	CASSSTGTGYTF
TRBJ2-2	TRBV3-1	-	many	TGTGCCAGCAGCCAATCCGGGACAAATTCCGGGGAGCTGTTTTTT	CASSQSGTNSGELFF
TRBJ1-3	TRBV29-1	TRBD1	-	TGCAGCGTGCTCCCAGGGGGCCGTGGAAACACCATATATTTT	CSVLPGGRGNTIYF
TRBJ2-5	TRBV27	-	-	TGTGCCAGCAAGGCATGGGGGGCTGTAGAGACCCAGTACTTC	CASKAWGAVETQYF
TRBJ2-3	TRBV11-2	-	-	TGTGCCAGCAGGCCCACTGGACTCAATACGCAGTATTTT	CASRPTGLNTQYF
TRBJ2-7	TRBV5-6	-	many	TGTGCCAGCGGGGGAACCCACTACGAGCAGTACTTC	CASGGTHYEQYF
TRBJ1-2	TRBV12-5	-	-	TGTGCTAGTGGCGCAACGGGGGGAAAGGGCTACACCTTC	CASGATGGKGYTF
TRBJ1-3	TRBV12-3/TRBV12-4	TRBD1	many	TGTGCCAGCAGTATTTGGACAGGGGGGAACTCTGGAAACACCATATATTTT	CASSIWTGGNSGNTIYF
TRBJ2-6	TRBV29-1	-	few	TGCAGCGTTGGTTTTGGGACCGGGGCCAACGTCCTGACTTTC	CSVGFGTGANVLTF
TRBJ1-1	TRBV2	-	many	TGTGCCACCAAGGAAACCGACAGCCTGAACACTGAAGCTTTCTTT	CATKETDSLNTEAFF
TRBJ2-5	TRBV18	TRBD1	-	TGTGCCAGCTCACCGTTCGAACCTGGGACAGGGGAGACCCAGTACTTC	CASSPFEPGTGETQYF
TRBJ1-5	TRBV12-3/TRBV12-4	-	many	TGTGCCAGCAGCCGGCCGGCGTATAGCAATCAGCCCCAGCATTTT	CASSRPAYSNQPQHF
TRBJ2-5	TRBV6-1	TRBD2	few	TGTGCCAGCACCGGGACTATGGAGGAGACCCAGTACTTC	CASTGTMEETQYF
TRBJ2-7	TRBV12-3/TRBV12-4	-	many	TGTGCCAGCACGTCCCAGGGACGGAATACCGAGCAGTACTTC	CASTSQGRNTEQYF
TRBJ1-3	TRBV20-1	-	-	TGCAGTGCCCTAACTGGAAACACCATATATTTT	CSALTGNTIYF
TRBJ2-7	TRBV2	-	many	TGTGCCAGCAGTGAAGAGCGGATCTCCTACGAGCAGTACTTC	CASSEERISYEQYF
TRBJ1-1	TRBV20-1	-	many	TGCAGTGCCAAGAGAGGAACAGGTGAGGCTTTCTTT	CSAKRGTGEAFF
TRBJ1-2	TRBV20-1	-	many	TGCAGTGCTAGAGCGGGGGCTTTAGGTGGCTACACCTTC	CSARAGALGGYTF
TRBJ1-6	TRBV6-1	-	-	TGTGCCAGCAGCATCCATCCCACAGCGAGCTCCTATAATTCACCCCTCCACTTT	CASSIHPTASSYNSPLHF
TRBJ1-2	TRBV15	-	-	TGTGCCACCAGCAAAGGGGGTAAGATGGGTGGCTACACCTTC	CATSKGGKMGGYTF
TRBJ1-3	TRBV11-3	-	once	TGTGCCAGCAGCATACTGACAGGCTCTGGAAACACCATATATTTT	CASSILTGSGNTIYF
TRBJ2-5	TRBV27	-	many	TGTGCCAGCAGCCCTCCGGGACTCCGGAGGGAGACCCAGTACTTC	CASSPPGLRRETQYF
TRBJ1-1	TRBV7-9	TRBD1	-	TGTGCCAGCAGCTTAGGACAGGGATGGTCCACTGAAGCTTTCTTT	CASSLGQGWSTEAFF
TRBJ2-7	TRBV5-1	TRBD2	once	TGCGCCAGCAGCTTGGGACTAGCGGGGGCCCGGGACGAGCAGTACTTC	CASSLGLAGARDEQYF
TRBJ1-2	TRBV5-1	-	few	TGCGCCAGCAGCTTGACCGGACAGCTGTTAAGCTATGGCTACACCTTC	CASSLTGQLLSYGYTF
TRBJ1-6	TRBV27	-	-	TGTGCCAGCAGTTTGTCACAGAATTCACCCCTCCACTTT	CASSLSQNSPLHF
TRBJ1-5	TRBV6-1	TRBD1	-	TGTGCCAGCAGTGTGTCAGGGGGTCAGCCCCAGCATTTT	CASSVSGGQPQHF